The entry that follows covers one T cell receptor beta chain sequence. This sample was included in a study of cytotoxic CD8 clonotypes in ibrutinib-treated CLL. With 6 bases clipped from V and 8 bases from J, the junction kept 9 bases outside the gene matches. Germline loops: CDR1 MNHEY, CDR2 SMNVEV (reference sequence). The CDR3 has 14 amino acids. Sequencing was performed with immunoSEQ multiplex PCR; in TCRdb, only in-frame clones are kept and a portion is missing. The sample has more than 200,000 clones, under 75% seen once; the top ten hold over 15%. The sequenced sample was PBMCs, obtained after 24 months of ibrutinib treatment. J is TRBJ1-2 and V is TRBV27, with TRBD1 identical over 10 bases. The source is a human donor with chronic lymphocytic leukemia. Here the CDR3 reads CASRPTGGAGGYTF. CDR3 nucleotide sequence: TGTGCCAGCAGACCGACAGGGGGCGCGGGAGGCTACACCTTC.